This entry lists 21 T cell receptor beta chains sequenced from one sample in a study of blood T cell repertoires in COVID-19. Libraries were prepared by immunoSEQ multiplex PCR; TCRdb keeps only in-frame clonotypes and omits some of them. The sample has fewer than 400,000 clones, just under 90% seen once; the top ten hold approximately 9.3%. Specimen: PBMCs or T cells enriched from blood (not recorded which). These receptors were collected from a woman between 45 and 60 years old who had recovered from COVID-19.

The V gene is TRBV5-1, the J gene TRBJ2-1, with a tentative D call TRBD2 (6 bases). The CDR3 contains 15 residues. Trimming pared 0 bases from V and 1 base from J, leaving 8 bases between. Per germline, CDR1 SGHRS and CDR2 YFSETQ. CDR3 nucleotide sequence: TGCGCCAGCAGCTTGGAGGGGACTTCCTACAATGAGCAGTTCTTC. It specifies CASSLEGTSYNEQFF.

This clone has just one count. The chain carries TRBV15 and TRBJ2-2, with 13 bases fitting TRBD2. V shed 3 bases, J shed 0 bases, and the junction held 4 bases outside the gene matches. CDR1 and CDR2 from the germline V gene are LNHNV and YYDKDF (reference sequence). The CDR3 contains 18 residues. The CDR3 here is CATSRSTSGGPNTGELFF. CDR3 DNA sequence: TGTGCCACCAGCAGGTCGACTAGCGGGGGGCCGAACACCGGGGAGCTGTTTTTT.

The chain recombines TRBV4-1 with TRBJ1-2; maybe TRBD1 (6 bases). Deletions cut 0 bases from V and 5 bases from J, with 10 bases between. The CDR3 length is 14 residues. CDR1 and CDR2 from the germline V gene are MGHRA and YSYEKL. CDR3 in DNA: TGCGCCAGCAGCCAAGACCTCACAGGGTATGGCTACACCTTC. It codes for CASSQDLTGYGYTF.

This chain joins TRBV18 and TRBJ2-7; maybe TRBD1 (5 bases). With 3 bases removed from V and 5 bases from J, the gap between germline ends came to 14 bases. Germline CDR1 reads KGHSH; CDR2 reads LQKENI. The CDR3 contains 14 residues. The CDR3 region is CASSPAGIGHEQYF. The CDR3 DNA reads as TGTGCCAGCTCACCGGCAGGGATCGGCCACGAGCAGTACTTC.

The chain recombines TRBV25-1 with TRBJ1-5, with D possibly matching TRBD1 (5 bases). Germline values: CDR1 MGHDK, CDR2 SYGVNS. V shed 2 bases and J shed 1 base, with 6 bases lying between them. The CDR3 runs 14 residues. The CDR3 DNA is TGTGCCAGCAGTGAAGACAGAAGCAATCAGCCCCAGCATTTT. Protein: CASSEDRSNQPQHF.

The rearrangement links TRBV3-1 (or the pseudogene TRBV3-2) to TRBJ1-6; D is perhaps TRBD1 (6 bases). Germline CDR1 reads LGHDT; CDR2 reads YNNKEL (reference sequence). V was shortened by 1 base and J by 9 bases, with 16 bases between the two germline ends. The CDR3 runs to 16 residues. The CDR3 spells CASSQAGGRVGSPLHF. DNA of the CDR3: TGTGCCAGCAGCCAAGCTGGGGGCCGAGTTGGTTCACCCCTCCACTTT.

The genes are TRBV5-5 and TRBJ2-5, with 9 bases fitting TRBD2. The CDR3 is 14 amino acids. CDR1 is SGHKS and CDR2 is YYEKEE in the germline V gene (reference sequence). J was trimmed by 1 base and V by 7 bases; bases with no gene match: 5. CDR3 sequence: CASRVRGGQETQYF. The CDR3 DNA reads TGTGCCAGCCGTGTGCGGGGGGGCCAAGAGACCCAGTACTTC.

This sequence joins TRBV6-5 and TRBJ1-1; 7 bases agree with TRBD1. The V gene end was trimmed by 0 bases and the J gene end by 7 bases; junction bases not matched to a gene: 5. The CDR3 covers 14 residues. Germline V lookup: CDR1 MNHEY, CDR2 SVGAGI. Here the CDR3 reads CASSYSAGGGEAFF. The CDR3 DNA sequence: TGTGCCAGCAGTTACTCGGCAGGGGGAGGTGAAGCTTTCTTT.

Points on this clone: The junction shows a germline mismatch at one end, possibly a read error. The genes are TRBV7-2 and TRBJ1-1, with TRBD1 identical over 10 bases. The germline gives CDR1 SGHTA, CDR2 FQGNSA. The CDR3 covers 17 residues. The CDR3 spells CVSSLTTTGGANTEAFF. DNA of the CDR3: TGTGTCAGCAGCTTAACCACGACAGGGGGCGCAAACACTGAAGCTTTCTTT.

This clone was counted once. The rearrangement uses TRBV7-3 and TRBJ1-4, with D uncertain. CDR1 is SGHTA and CDR2 is FQGTGA in the germline V gene. Trimming removed 11 bases at V and 7 bases at J, with 23 bases between. There are 15 residues in the CDR3. The CDR3 sequence: CAGEGIGNRIEKLFF. The CDR3 DNA sequence: TGTGCCGGAGAGGGAATTGGTAATCGTATTGAAAAACTGTTTTTT.

The genes are TRBV27 and TRBJ2-7; 7 bases align to TRBD1. Trimming at V came to 5 bases and at J to 4 bases, leaving 8 bases not matched to a gene. Germline V lookup: CDR1 MNHEY, CDR2 SMNVEV (reference sequence). The CDR3 loop spans 14 amino acids. In DNA form, the CDR3 reads TGTGCCAGCAGTCCGTACGACAGGGCATACGAGCAGTACTTC. Protein product: CASSPYDRAYEQYF.

V usage is TRBV27 and J usage is TRBJ2-3; the match to TRBD2 covers 9 bases. Germline values: CDR1 MNHEY, CDR2 SMNVEV (reference sequence). This CDR3 spans 19 amino acids. Trimming took 3 bases from V and 0 from J; bases not matched to a gene: 13. The CDR3 DNA sequence: TGTGCCAGCAGTTTGTTTGGTAGCGGGAGTGAAACTAGCACAGATACGCAGTATTTT. This sequence encodes CASSLFGSGSETSTDTQYF.

The J gene is TRBJ2-3, the V gene TRBV11-3; D gene unclear. The germline V and J ends were trimmed by 3 bases and 4 bases, with 8 bases remaining between them. This CDR3 contains 13 residues. The germline V gene encodes CDR1 SGHNT and CDR2 YENEEA. The CDR3 reads CASSFSGSDTQYF. The CDR3 coding sequence is TGTGCCAGCAGCTTTTCGGGTTCAGATACGCAGTATTTT.

The rearrangement links TRBV6-5 to TRBJ1-4; D perhaps matches TRBD1 (5 bases). This CDR3 has 15 residues. Trimming pared 2 bases from V and 7 bases from J, leaving 14 bases between. Germline CDR1 and CDR2: MNHEY and SVGAGI. The CDR3 DNA sequence: TGTGCCAGCAGTTACGGCGGGGGTTTAAGTGAAAAACTGTTTTTT. Translation gives CASSYGGGLSEKLFF.

The chain joins TRBV5-6 to TRBJ2-5, with D possibly being TRBD1 (5 bases). V lost 4 bases to trimming and J lost 7 bases, with 11 bases between them. The CDR3 contains 12 residues. Germline loops: CDR1 SGHDT, CDR2 YYEEEE. Here the CDR3 reads CASSPGLGTQYF. The CDR3 DNA follows: TGTGCCAGCAGCCCAGGGCTCGGGACCCAGTACTTC. The variable domain in full, completed from reference TRBV5-6 and TRBJ2-5, reads DAGVTQSPTHLIKTRGQQVTLRCSPKSGHDTVSWYQQALGQGPQFIFQYYEEEERQRGNFPDRFSGHQFPNYSSELNVNALLLGDSALYLCASSPGLGTQYFGPGTRLLVL.

V gene TRBV3-1 (or the pseudogene TRBV3-2) combines with J gene TRBJ2-1; 9 bases match TRBD2. V was clipped by 0 bases and J by 2 bases; unmatched bases: 2. The CDR3 runs to 16 residues. CDR1 and CDR2 (germline): LGHDT, YNNKEL (reference sequence). CDR3 protein: CASSQDSSGAYNEQFF. In nucleotides, the CDR3 is TGTGCCAGCAGCCAAGATTCTAGCGGGGCCTACAATGAGCAGTTCTTC.

The chain links TRBV30 to TRBJ2-7; D is perhaps TRBD1 or TRBD2 (6 bases each). The V gene lost 8 bases and the J gene lost 3 bases, with 17 bases spanning the gap. Germline lookup yields CDR1 GTSNPN and CDR2 SVGIG (reference sequence). The CDR3 has 13 amino acids. The CDR3 protein is CAGEAGAFYEQYF. CDR3 nucleotides: TGTGCCGGGGAGGCAGGGGCATTCTACGAGCAGTACTTC. The full variable domain, in which reference TRBV30 and TRBJ2-7 provide the parts outside the CDR3, is SQTIHQWPATLVQPVGSPLSLECTVEGTSNPNLYWYRQAAGRGLQLLFYSVGIGQISSEVPQNLSASRPQDRQFILSSKKLLLSDSGFYLCAGEAGAFYEQYFGPGTRLTVT.

As DNA, the CDR3 is TGTGCCAGCAGCACTATGGGGGCAAACACTGAAGCTTTCTTT. Protein: CASSTMGANTEAFF. This sequence joins TRBV5-6 and TRBJ1-1, with a possible D match to TRBD1 (6 bases). V dropped 4 bases and J dropped 2 bases, with 12 bases sitting between them. The CDR3 runs to 14 residues. Germline assignment: CDR1 SGHDT and CDR2 YYEEEE.

DNA for the CDR3: TGTGCCAGCAGCCCTTACACGATGAACACTGAAGCTTTCTTT. Protein: CASSPYTMNTEAFF. The J gene is TRBJ1-1, the V gene TRBV7-9, with no clear D. Deletions cut 5 bases from V and 0 bases from J, with 10 bases between. This CDR3 region has 14 residues. CDR1 and CDR2 (germline): SEHNR, FQNEAQ (reference sequence).

The J gene is TRBJ2-7, the V gene TRBV28, with D possibly TRBD2 on 5 matching bases. The germline gives CDR1 MDHEN, CDR2 SYDVKM. V was cut by 5 bases and J by 3 bases, with 14 bases left in between. The CDR3 spans 14 residues. The CDR3 region is CASSLYSDFYEQYF. CDR3 bases: TGTGCCAGCAGTCTCTATTCGGACTTCTACGAGCAGTACTTC.

The V and J genes are TRBV4-3 and TRBJ2-5; possible D gene TRBD1, 6 bases. The CDR3 is 16 residues long. Germline V gene data show CDR1 as LGHNA and CDR2 as YSLEER. V was pared by 3 bases and J by 4 bases, with 18 bases between. CDR3 sequence reads: CASSQNEGVRGETQYF. The DNA of the CDR3 is TGCGCCAGCAGCCAGAACGAGGGGGTTCGGGGAGAGACCCAGTACTTC.